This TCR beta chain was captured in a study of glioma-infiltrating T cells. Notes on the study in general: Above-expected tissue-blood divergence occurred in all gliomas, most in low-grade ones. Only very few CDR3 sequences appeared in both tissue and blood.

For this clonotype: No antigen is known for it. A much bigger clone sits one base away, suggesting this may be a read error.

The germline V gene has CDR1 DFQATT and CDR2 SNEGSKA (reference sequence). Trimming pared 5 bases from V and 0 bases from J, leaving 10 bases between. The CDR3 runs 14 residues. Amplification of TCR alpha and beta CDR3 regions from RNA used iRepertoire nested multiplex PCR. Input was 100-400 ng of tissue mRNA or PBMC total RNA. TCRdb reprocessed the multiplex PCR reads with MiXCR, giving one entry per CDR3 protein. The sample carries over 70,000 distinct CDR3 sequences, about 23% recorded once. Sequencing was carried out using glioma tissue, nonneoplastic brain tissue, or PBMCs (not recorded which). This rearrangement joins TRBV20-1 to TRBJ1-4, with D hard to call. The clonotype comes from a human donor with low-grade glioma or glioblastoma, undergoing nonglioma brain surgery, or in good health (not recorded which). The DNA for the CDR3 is TGCAGTGCTTTTCGGAGTGCAACTAATGAAAAACTGTTTTTT. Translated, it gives CSAFRSATNEKLFF.